This is a list of T cell receptor beta chains from one sample in a study of T cell responses to AZD1222 COVID-19 vaccine. Generated by immunoSEQ multiplex PCR, the TCRdb table keeps only in-frame clones and is missing some. The data hold 89,000 or so clones, with 80% to 95% observed a single time. The sample was peripheral blood, taken 28 days after the second AZD1222 dose. The receptors derive from an adult who received the AZD1222 COVID-19 vaccine. Both conserved end residues are part of each CDR3. The D gene is left open where the match is weak. Only part of the rows carry a size: once, few, many, or a class if the clone is expanded.

NA,TRBV6-5,NA,TRBJ1-1,CASSGRRRRTEAFF,TGTGCCAGCTCCGGACGGCGACGCCGGACTGAAGCTTTCTTT
NA,TRBV7-3,NA,TRBJ1-1,CASSLQAGLWAFF,TGTGCCAGCAGCCTTCAAGCAGGGTTGTGGGCTTTCTTT
TRBD1,TRBV18,NA,TRBJ1-4,CASSPDRGGTNEKLFF,TGTGCCAGCTCCCCCGACAGGGGAGGAACTAATGAAAAACTGTTTTTT
NA,TRBV2,NA,TRBJ1-5,CASTRDRLSNQPQHF,TGTGCCAGCACCCGAGACAGGCTTAGCAATCAGCCCCAGCATTTT
NA,TRBV6-5,once,TRBJ1-1,CASKTDPTRNTEAFF,TGTGCCAGTAAGACGGACCCCACACGGAACACTGAAGCTTTCTTT
NA,TRBV24-1,NA,TRBJ1-1,CATSGTGSGDEAFF,TGTGCCACCAGCGGAACAGGGTCGGGAGATGAAGCTTTCTTT
NA,TRBV12-3/TRBV12-4,NA,TRBJ1-5,CASSLRGFQPQHF,TGTGCCAGCAGTTTAAGAGGGTTTCAGCCCCAGCATTTT
TRBD2,TRBV2,NA,TRBJ2-2,CASLSGSGGELFF,TGTGCCAGCTTAAGCGGGAGTGGCGGGGAGCTGTTTTTT
NA,TRBV7-2,NA,TRBJ1-1,CASSLDRPNTEAFF,TGTGCCAGCAGCCTGGACAGACCGAACACTGAAGCTTTCTTT
TRBD1,TRBV10-3,NA,TRBJ1-4,CAISESIRDRGEKLFF,TGTGCCATCAGTGAGTCGATCCGGGACAGGGGAGAAAAACTGTTTTTT
NA,TRBV5-1,NA,TRBJ2-1,CASSPGGGGAHNEQFF,TGCGCCAGCAGCCCCGGAGGTGGGGGGGCACACAATGAGCAGTTCTTC
NA,TRBV9,NA,TRBJ1-4,CASSPRGDATNEKLFF,TGTGCCAGCAGTCCTAGAGGGGACGCAACTAATGAAAAACTGTTTTTT
TRBD1,TRBV15,NA,TRBJ1-2,CATSRSDRATYGYTF,TGTGCCACCAGCAGGTCTGACAGGGCCACGTATGGCTACACCTTC
TRBD1,TRBV6-5,NA,TRBJ1-1,CASTQGQRGTEAFF,TGTGCCAGCACCCAGGGACAGAGGGGCACTGAAGCTTTCTTT
NA,TRBV2,NA,TRBJ1-2,CASRAGEGGTHFNYGYTF,TGTGCCAGCAGAGCTGGGGAGGGGGGCACCCACTTTAACTATGGCTACACCTTC
NA,TRBV19,NA,TRBJ1-2,CASSDYRHGYTF,TGTGCCAGTAGTGATTACAGGCATGGCTACACCTTC
NA,TRBV18,NA,TRBJ2-7,CASSPGFGGWGEQYF,TGTGCCAGCTCACCAGGGTTTGGGGGCTGGGGCGAGCAGTACTTC
TRBD2,TRBV5-4,NA,TRBJ2-2,CASSTGLAANTGELFF,TGTGCCAGCAGCACCGGACTAGCGGCGAACACCGGGGAGCTGTTTTTT
NA,TRBV18,once,TRBJ1-1,CASSPPQTGWNTEAFF,TGTGCCAGCTCACCACCCCAAACGGGGTGGAACACTGAAGCTTTCTTT
NA,TRBV28,NA,TRBJ2-1,CASSPRVGKGASWGEQFF,TGTGCCAGCAGTCCCAGAGTAGGTAAAGGAGCCTCTTGGGGTGAGCAGTTCTTC
TRBD1,TRBV5-1,NA,TRBJ1-6,CASSLRPGGAEWNSPLHF,TGCGCCAGCAGCTTGCGGCCAGGGGGCGCAGAGTGGAATTCACCCCTCCACTTT
TRBD1,TRBV5-1,NA,TRBJ1-3,CASSASQGTGNTIYF,TGCGCCAGCAGCGCGTCACAGGGGACTGGAAACACCATATATTTT
NA,TRBV18,once,TRBJ1-1,CASSPGQLNTEAFF,TGTGCCAGCTCACCCGGGCAGTTGAACACTGAAGCTTTCTTT
TRBD2,TRBV19,NA,TRBJ2-4,CASSIALRTSGPIAKNIQYF,TGTGCCAGTAGTATAGCCCTCCGGACTAGCGGACCCATAGCCAAAAACATTCAGTACTTC
NA,TRBV29-1,NA,TRBJ1-2,CSVESLGGRLSYTF,TGCAGCGTTGAATCTTTGGGGGGCCGGCTAAGCTACACCTTC
TRBD2,TRBV9,NA,TRBJ2-1,CASSATGAGDNNEQFF,TGTGCCAGCAGCGCAACGGGCGCGGGGGATAACAATGAGCAGTTCTTC
NA,TRBV7-3,NA,TRBJ1-1,CASSLTRNTEAFF,TGTGCCAGCAGCTTAACGCGGAACACTGAAGCTTTCTTT
NA,TRBV28,NA,TRBJ1-6,CASSSPSGRGNSPLHF,TGTGCCAGCAGTTCGCCCTCGGGACGGGGGAATTCACCCCTCCACTTT
TRBD1,TRBV5-6,NA,TRBJ1-2,CASSPSGQGRGYGYTF,TGTGCCAGCAGCCCCTCCGGACAGGGGAGGGGCTATGGCTACACCTTC
NA,TRBV19,NA,TRBJ2-7,CASSIGGGSYEQYF,TGTGCCAGTAGTATAGGGGGCGGTTCCTACGAGCAGTACTTC
NA,TRBV19,NA,TRBJ2-5,CASSRTVQETQYF,TGTGCCAGTAGTCGGACAGTGCAAGAGACCCAGTACTTC
TRBD1,TRBV9,NA,TRBJ1-2,CASSVGQGYGYTF,TGTGCCAGCAGCGTAGGACAGGGGTATGGCTACACCTTC
NA,TRBV5-1,NA,TRBJ2-1,CASSPNLRGLNEQFF,TGCGCCAGCAGCCCCAACTTGAGGGGCCTCAATGAGCAGTTCTTC
NA,TRBV27,NA,TRBJ1-1,CASSPRPMNTEAFF,TGTGCCAGCAGTCCCCGGCCCATGAACACTGAAGCTTTCTTT
TRBD2,TRBV28,NA,TRBJ2-5,CASSANRGDRAQETQYF,TGTGCCAGCAGCGCTAATCGGGGGGATCGGGCCCAAGAGACCCAGTACTTC
NA,TRBV12-3/TRBV12-4,few,TRBJ1-1,CASRRNMNTEAFF,TGTGCCAGCAGGAGAAACATGAACACTGAAGCTTTCTTT
TRBD1,TRBV5-1,NA,TRBJ2-3,CASSLGQGGDTQYF,TGCGCCAGCAGCTTAGGACAGGGTGGAGATACGCAGTATTTT
NA,TRBV28,NA,TRBJ2-1,CASSLGRLGNEQFF,TGTGCCAGCAGTTTAGGGAGGTTGGGCAATGAGCAGTTCTTC
TRBD1,TRBV7-8,once,TRBJ2-2,CASSLVFGTGTTGELFF,TGTGCCAGCAGCTTAGTATTTGGGACAGGGACTACCGGGGAGCTGTTTTTT
TRBD1,TRBV5-6,NA,TRBJ1-1,CASSRLDRGRGKNTEAFF,TGTGCCAGCAGCAGATTGGACAGGGGGCGGGGTAAGAACACTGAAGCTTTCTTT
TRBD2,TRBV19,NA,TRBJ2-3,CAAAAGGTDTQYF,TGTGCGGCAGCGGCGGGAGGAACAGATACGCAGTATTTT
NA,TRBV2,NA,TRBJ1-5,CASSESGQFNQPQHF,TGTGCCAGCAGTGAAAGTGGTCAATTCAATCAGCCCCAGCATTTT
TRBD2,TRBV9,NA,TRBJ2-1,CASSGGGLAGSSSYNEQFF,TGTGCCAGCAGCGGAGGGGGGCTAGCGGGGTCGAGCTCCTACAATGAGCAGTTCTTC
TRBD1,TRBV15,NA,TRBJ1-4,CATSRDLRDRGLRDEKLFF,TGTGCCACCAGCAGAGATCTGAGGGACAGGGGGCTGCGGGATGAAAAACTGTTTTTT
NA,TRBV30,NA,TRBJ1-2,CAWSVLRGSPGYTF,TGTGCCTGGAGTGTACTTAGGGGCAGTCCTGGCTACACCTTC
NA,TRBV9,NA,TRBJ2-2,CASSSLDRNTGELFF,TGTGCCAGCAGTTCCCTTGACAGGAACACCGGGGAGCTGTTTTTT
NA,TRBV5-1,NA,TRBJ2-3,CASTGGGTDTQYF,TGCGCCAGCACTGGCGGAGGCACAGATACGCAGTATTTT
TRBD2,TRBV3-1/TRBV3-2,once,TRBJ2-3,CASSQAAGVGDTQYF,TGTGCCAGCAGCCAAGCAGCGGGAGTTGGAGATACGCAGTATTTT
NA,TRBV18,NA,TRBJ1-1,CASSVGRASEAFF,TGTGCCAGCTCCGTAGGACGGGCGAGTGAAGCTTTCTTT
TRBD1,TRBV27,NA,TRBJ2-7,CASSSSGQGLEQYF,TGTGCCAGCAGTTCTTCTGGACAGGGTCTCGAGCAGTACTTC
NA,TRBV3-1/TRBV3-2,NA,TRBJ2-1,CASSQAFPGPPGNEQFF,TGTGCCAGCAGCCAAGCCTTCCCGGGACCCCCGGGGAATGAGCAGTTCTTC
NA,TRBV3-1/TRBV3-2,NA,TRBJ1-2,CASSQPGQPYGYTF,TGTGCCAGCAGCCAACCCGGACAGCCCTATGGCTACACCTTC
NA,TRBV5-4,once,TRBJ1-5,CASSLHNQPQHF,TGTGCCAGCAGCTTACACAATCAGCCCCAGCATTTT
NA,TRBV29-1,NA,TRBJ2-4,CSVAKGENIQYF,TGCAGCGTTGCTAAGGGAGAAAACATTCAGTACTTC
NA,TRBV27,NA,TRBJ2-1,CASRTSSYNEQFF,TGTGCCAGCAGGACAAGCTCCTACAATGAGCAGTTCTTC
NA,TRBV3-1/TRBV3-2,NA,TRBJ1-1,CASSHLGGEAFF,TGTGCCAGCAGCCACCTGGGAGGGGAAGCTTTCTTT
TRBD1,TRBV2,NA,TRBJ2-7,CASTKLGTGLSYEQYF,TGTGCCAGCACTAAGCTTGGGACAGGGCTCTCCTACGAGCAGTACTTC
NA,TRBV9,NA,TRBJ2-7,CASSVSSDFYEQYF,TGTGCCAGCAGCGTATCGAGTGATTTCTACGAGCAGTACTTC
TRBD1,TRBV7-2,NA,TRBJ1-6,CASSLETGYNSPLHF,TGTGCCAGCAGCTTAGAGACAGGGTATAATTCACCCCTCCACTTT